Described below is a single T cell receptor beta chain sequence and its context. Germline lookup yields CDR1 SGHTA and CDR2 FQGNSA. The CDR3 totals 15 residues. V gave up 0 bases and J gave up 3 bases; unmatched junction bases: 2. This entry comes from a study of blood T cell repertoires in COVID-19. The overall study: COVID-19 samples, acute and convalescent, were from the United States, Italy and Spain. The analysed material was cDNA or gDNA that came from T cells, B-cell-depleted T cells, or PBMCs.

The table came from immunoSEQ multiplex PCR; TCRdb's copy has only in-frame clones and leaves some out. The profile shows about 400,000 clones, roughly 90% of them singletons. Material: peripheral blood. This clonotype was obtained from a man in his forties with acute or convalescent COVID-19. The chain uses TRBV7-2 and TRBJ2-3, with 8 bases identical to TRBD2. CDR3 sequence reads: CASSLATGGTDTQYF. Written as DNA, the CDR3 is TGTGCCAGCAGCTTAGCTACGGGGGGGACAGATACGCAGTATTTT.